These 20 T cell receptor beta chains were sequenced from one sample in a study of T cell changes during pregnancy in multiple sclerosis. Repertoires were generated with immunoSEQ multiplex PCR, while TCRdb's copy carries only in-frame clones and drops some. The sample gives 55,000 to 70,000 clones, roughly nine tenths of which show up once; 2.5% to 3% is in the top ten. Sample: peripheral blood, taken in the first trimester of pregnancy. The origin of the receptors is a female donor with multiple sclerosis, enrolled in a pregnancy study.

The chain has TRBV19 and TRBJ2-7; 7 bases are shared with TRBD1. The CDR3 runs 14 residues. With V trimmed by 7 bases and J by 1 base, 7 bases remained unmatched. Looked up from germline, CDR1 is LNHDA and CDR2 is SQIVND (reference sequence). The CDR3 DNA sequence: TGTGCCAGTACTGGACAGGTGGGGTCCTACGAGCAGTACTTC. Translated, it gives CASTGQVGSYEQYF.

The rearrangement uses TRBV30 and TRBJ2-7; the match to TRBD1 covers 8 bases. V trimming: 3 bases; J trimming: 6 bases; junction bases outside the gene matches: 4. Germline values: CDR1 GTSNPN, CDR2 SVGIG (reference sequence). The CDR3 consists of 12 residues. In DNA, the CDR3 is TGTGCCTGGAGGGGACAGGAGCCCGAGCAGTACTTC. Amino acids: CAWRGQEPEQYF.

The chain has TRBV18 and TRBJ1-5; D is unresolved. V gave up 2 bases and J gave up 7 bases, with 6 bases separating them. This CDR3 spans 12 amino acids. Germline V gene data show CDR1 as KGHSH and CDR2 as LQKENI. CDR3 residues: CASSPGEQPQHF. The CDR3 bases are TGTGCCAGCTCACCAGGGGAGCAGCCCCAGCATTTT.

For the CDR3, the DNA is TGTGCCAGCAGCGTAGGGTTTTTCACAGGGGCCACTGAAGCTTTCTTT. Residues: CASSVGFFTGATEAFF. The V and J genes are TRBV9 and TRBJ1-1, with 7 bases matching TRBD1. The J segment lost 4 bases and the V segment lost 0 bases, leaving 9 bases of the junction unmatched. The germline V gene encodes CDR1 SGDLS and CDR2 YYNGEE. This CDR3 comprises 16 residues.

The V and J genes are TRBV30 and TRBJ2-6; TRBD1 matches 8 bases. The trim removed 5 bases at V and 3 bases at J, leaving 0 bases unmatched. Germline values: CDR1 GTSNPN, CDR2 SVGIG (reference sequence). This CDR3 contains 13 residues. The CDR3 DNA is TGTGCCTGGGGGACAGGTGGGGCCAACGTCCTGACTTTC. Its translation: CAWGTGGANVLTF.

This clone was seen once. This CDR3 is CASSYVGSTEAFF. CDR3 DNA: TGTGCCAGCAGTTACGTGGGGAGCACTGAAGCTTTCTTT. This sequence joins TRBV6-5 and TRBJ1-1; D not certain. Germline CDR1 is MNHEY and CDR2 is SVGAGI. The CDR3 is 13 residues long. The V gene lost 2 bases and the J gene lost 4 bases, with 8 bases spanning the gap.

The rearrangement joins TRBV11-2 to TRBJ1-2, with TRBD1 as a possible D gene (6 bases). V lost 4 bases, J lost 0 bases, and 15 bases lay in between. Germline-derived CDR1 and CDR2 are SGHAT and FQNNGV. This CDR3 comprises 16 residues. The CDR3 coding sequence is TGTGCCAGCAGCTCGCCCCGGACAGTCGCTAACTATGGCTACACCTTC. It specifies CASSSPRTVANYGYTF.

The V gene is TRBV7-3, the J gene TRBJ1-1; D gene uncertain. Trimming pared 1 base from V and 2 bases from J, leaving 11 bases between. The germline CDR1 and CDR2 sequences are SGHTA and FQGTGA. The CDR3 covers 15 residues. In DNA form, the CDR3 reads TGTGCCAGCAGCTTAAGGTCAAGAGGTAACACTGAAGCTTTCTTT. This sequence encodes CASSLRSRGNTEAFF.

V gene TRBV6-1 combines with J gene TRBJ2-2; D is perhaps TRBD1 (6 bases). V was cut by 9 bases and J by 5 bases, with 16 bases left in between. CDR1 and CDR2 (germline): MNHNS, SASEGT. This CDR3 comprises 14 residues. The CDR3 DNA sequence: TGTGCCAGTAAATCTGGGACACCTACCGGGGAGCTGTTTTTT. It translates to CASKSGTPTGELFF.

The genes are TRBV18 and TRBJ2-3, with D unclear. Trimming left V 0 bases short and J 0 bases short, with 7 bases between. Germline V gives CDR1 KGHSH, CDR2 LQKENI. CDR3 size: 15 residues. CDR3 amino acids: CASSPPLRSTDTQYF. The DNA of the CDR3 is TGTGCCAGCTCACCACCGTTGAGGAGCACAGATACGCAGTATTTT. Together with reference TRBV18 and TRBJ2-3, the CDR3 gives the full variable domain: NAGVMQNPRHLVRRRGQEARLRCSPMKGHSHVYWYRQLPEEGLKFMVYLQKENIIDESGMPKERFSAEFPKEGPSILRIQQVVRGDSAAYFCASSPPLRSTDTQYFGPGTRLTVL.

The V and J genes are TRBV30 and TRBJ1-2; 7 nucleotides match TRBD1. CDR1 GTSNPN and CDR2 SVGIG come from the germline V gene (reference sequence). V lost 1 base, J lost 8 bases, and 1 base stayed unmatched. The CDR3 runs 11 residues. CDR3 sequence reads: CAWSGRGGYTF. CDR3 nucleotide sequence: TGTGCCTGGAGTGGCAGGGGGGGCTACACCTTC.

The chain joins TRBV4-3 to TRBJ2-5; 7 bases fit TRBD1. CDR3 length equals 16 residues. V lost 1 base, J lost 4 bases, and 9 bases stayed unmatched. The germline gives CDR1 LGHNA, CDR2 YSLEER. As DNA, the CDR3 is TGCGCCAGCAGCCAAGTAAGGGGGCCTCCGGGAGAGACCCAGTACTTC. It translates to CASSQVRGPPGETQYF.

This sequence joins TRBV9 and TRBJ2-1; 8 nucleotides agree with TRBD2. CDR3 length: 14 residues. Germline loops: CDR1 SGDLS, CDR2 YYNGEE. V lost 1 base, J lost 4 bases, and 1 base stayed unmatched. CDR3 sequence (DNA): TGTGCCAGCAGCGTATCGGGAGGGTACAATGAGCAGTTCTTC. Amino acid sequence: CASSVSGGYNEQFF.

This clone was recorded a few times. The CDR3 DNA is TGTGCCAGCTCACCCGTACCAACCAGGTTAGCTAACTATGGCTACACCTTC. It encodes CASSPVPTRLANYGYTF. This chain connects TRBV18 to TRBJ1-2; D is ambiguous. CDR1 is KGHSH and CDR2 is LQKENI in the germline V gene. V was shortened by 3 bases and J by 0 bases, with 17 bases between the two germline ends. The CDR3 contains 17 residues.

V gene TRBV6-1 combines with J gene TRBJ2-2, with D possibly being TRBD1 (5 bases). V was shortened by 0 bases and J by 7 bases, with 6 bases between the two germline ends. Germline CDR1 reads MNHNS; CDR2 reads SASEGT. This CDR3 region has 13 residues. CDR3 sequence reads: CASSEAGDGELFF. CDR3 bases: TGTGCCAGCAGTGAAGCAGGGGACGGGGAGCTGTTTTTT.

The chain carries TRBV7-9 and TRBJ2-1, with TRBD2 matching over 7 bases. The CDR3 contains 16 residues. J gave up 4 bases and V 4 bases, and 10 bases lay outside the gene matches. Germline lookup yields CDR1 SEHNR and CDR2 FQNEAQ (reference sequence). CDR3 sequence reads: CASSSTLAEGYNEQFF. The CDR3 DNA reads as TGTGCCAGCAGCTCAACCCTAGCGGAGGGTTACAATGAGCAGTTCTTC.

This clone has a handful of counts. The chain couples TRBV5-8 to TRBJ1-5; D not resolved. The V and J ends lost 7 bases and 4 bases respectively, with 6 bases between them. The CDR3 is made up of 11 amino acids. From germline, CDR1 is SGHTS and CDR2 YDEGEE. This CDR3 reads CASALNQPQHF. The CDR3 nucleotides are TGTGCCAGCGCCCTAAATCAGCCCCAGCATTTT.

This rearrangement joins TRBV6-5 to TRBJ1-1; 7 positions agree with TRBD1. Germline CDR1 MNHEY, CDR2 SVGAGI. The V gene end was trimmed by 2 bases and the J gene end by 1 base; junction bases not matched to a gene: 4. There are 15 residues in the CDR3. The CDR3 DNA reads as TGTGCCAGCAGTTACCAGGGGGTGCCGAACACTGAAGCTTTCTTT. Its translation: CASSYQGVPNTEAFF.

This rearrangement joins TRBV30 to TRBJ2-1; tentatively, D is TRBD1 (5 bases). Per the germline V gene, CDR1 is GTSNPN and CDR2 is SVGIG (reference sequence). There are 11 residues in the CDR3. The V end lost 2 bases, the J end lost 8 bases, and 7 bases lay between the germline ends. CDR3 nucleotides: TGTGCCTGGAGTTTACAGGATGAGCAGTTCTTC. Protein: CAWSLQDEQFF.

The V call is TRBV29-1, the J call TRBJ2-4, with D perhaps TRBD1 (5 bases). Germline V CDR1 and CDR2: SQVTM, ANQGSEA. The V and J ends lost 2 bases and 11 bases respectively, with 16 bases between them. This CDR3 is built from 13 residues. For the CDR3, the DNA is TGCAGCGTTGAATTCCGCTTTAGGGGTCTTCAGTACTTC. Its translation: CSVEFRFRGLQYF.